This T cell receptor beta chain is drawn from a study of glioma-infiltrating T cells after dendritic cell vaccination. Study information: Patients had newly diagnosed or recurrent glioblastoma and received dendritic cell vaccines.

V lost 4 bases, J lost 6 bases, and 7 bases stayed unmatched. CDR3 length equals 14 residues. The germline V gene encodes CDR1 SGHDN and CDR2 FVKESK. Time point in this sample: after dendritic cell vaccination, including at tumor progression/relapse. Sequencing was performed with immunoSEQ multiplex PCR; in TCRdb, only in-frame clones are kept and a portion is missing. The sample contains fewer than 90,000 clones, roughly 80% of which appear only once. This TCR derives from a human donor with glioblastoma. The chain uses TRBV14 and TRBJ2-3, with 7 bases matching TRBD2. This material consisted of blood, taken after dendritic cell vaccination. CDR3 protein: CASSPWTRKDTQYF. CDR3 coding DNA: TGTGCCAGCAGCCCCTGGACTAGGAAGGATACGCAGTATTTT.